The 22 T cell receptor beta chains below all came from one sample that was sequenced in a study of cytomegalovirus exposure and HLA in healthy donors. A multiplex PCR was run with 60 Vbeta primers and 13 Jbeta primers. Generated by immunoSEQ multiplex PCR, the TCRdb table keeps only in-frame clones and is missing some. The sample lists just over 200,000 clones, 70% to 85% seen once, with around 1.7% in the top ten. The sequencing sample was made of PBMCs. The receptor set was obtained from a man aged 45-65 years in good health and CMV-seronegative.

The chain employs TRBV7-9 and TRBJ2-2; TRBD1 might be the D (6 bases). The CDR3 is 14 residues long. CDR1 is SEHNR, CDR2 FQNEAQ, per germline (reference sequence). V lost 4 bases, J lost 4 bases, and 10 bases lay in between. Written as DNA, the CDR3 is TGTGCCAGCAGCTCATGGGGGCGCACCGGGGAGCTGTTTTTT. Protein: CASSSWGRTGELFF.

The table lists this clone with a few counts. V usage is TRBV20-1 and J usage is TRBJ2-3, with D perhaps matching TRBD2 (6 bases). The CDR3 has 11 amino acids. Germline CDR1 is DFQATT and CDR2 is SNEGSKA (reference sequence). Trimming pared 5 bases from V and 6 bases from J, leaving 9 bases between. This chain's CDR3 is CSAERGDTQYF. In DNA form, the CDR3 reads TGCAGTGCTGAACGGGGGGATACGCAGTATTTT.

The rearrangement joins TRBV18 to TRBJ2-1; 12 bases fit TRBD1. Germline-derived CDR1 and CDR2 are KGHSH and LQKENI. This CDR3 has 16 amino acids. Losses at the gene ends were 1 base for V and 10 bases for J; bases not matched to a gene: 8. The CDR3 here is CASSPQGTGGLGEQFF. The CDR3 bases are TGTGCCAGCTCACCACAGGGGACAGGGGGCTTGGGGGAGCAGTTCTTC.

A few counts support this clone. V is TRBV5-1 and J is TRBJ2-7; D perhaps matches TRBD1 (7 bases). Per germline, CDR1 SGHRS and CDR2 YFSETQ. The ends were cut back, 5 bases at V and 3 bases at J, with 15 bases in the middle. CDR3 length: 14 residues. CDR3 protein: CASSVRRGLYEQYF. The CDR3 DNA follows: TGCGCCAGCAGTGTTCGGAGGGGGCTCTACGAGCAGTACTTC.

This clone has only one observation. The CDR3 reads CASSFATGAKNIQYF. In DNA, the CDR3 is TGCGCCAGCAGCTTCGCTACAGGGGCCAAAAACATTCAGTACTTC. This chain links TRBV5-1 with TRBJ2-4; TRBD1 might be the D (6 bases). This CDR3 is built from 15 residues. V lost 2 bases and J 1 base, leaving 10 bases between the germline ends. The germline V gene has CDR1 SGHRS and CDR2 YFSETQ.

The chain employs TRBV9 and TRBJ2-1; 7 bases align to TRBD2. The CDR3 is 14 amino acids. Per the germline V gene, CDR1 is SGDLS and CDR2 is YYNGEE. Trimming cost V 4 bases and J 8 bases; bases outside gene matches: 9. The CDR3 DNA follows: TGTGCCAGCAGCCCCCGGACTAGAGGGGATGAGCAGTTCTTC. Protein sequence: CASSPRTRGDEQFF.

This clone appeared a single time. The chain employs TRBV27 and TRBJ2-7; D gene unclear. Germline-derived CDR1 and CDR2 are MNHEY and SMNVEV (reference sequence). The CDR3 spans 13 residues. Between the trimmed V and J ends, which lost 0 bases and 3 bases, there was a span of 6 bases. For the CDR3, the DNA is TGTGCCAGCAGTTTATCGTCAAACTACGAGCAGTACTTC. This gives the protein CASSLSSNYEQYF.

The CDR3 bases are TGTGCTAGTGGTTTGGGTCTCGGACTAGGCTCCTACAATGAGCAGTTCTTC. This gives the protein CASGLGLGLGSYNEQFF. The chain couples TRBV12-5 to TRBJ2-1, with TRBD2 identical over 7 bases. Trimming removed 1 base from V and 0 bases from J; junction bases left unmatched: 6. The CDR3 loop spans 17 amino acids. Germline CDR1 reads LGHNT; CDR2 reads FRNRAP. Together with reference TRBV12-5 and TRBJ2-1, the CDR3 gives the full variable domain: DARVTQTPRHKVTEMGQEVTMRCQPILGHNTVFWYRQTMMQGLELLAYFRNRAPLDDSGMPKDRFSAEMPDATLATLKIQPSEPRDSAVYFCASGLGLGLGSYNEQFFGPGTRLTVL.

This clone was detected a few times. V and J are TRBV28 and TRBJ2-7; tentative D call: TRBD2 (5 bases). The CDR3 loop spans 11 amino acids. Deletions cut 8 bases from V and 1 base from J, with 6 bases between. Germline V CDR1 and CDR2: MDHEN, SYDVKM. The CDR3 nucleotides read TGTGCCAGCGGGAGATCCTACGAGCAGTACTTC. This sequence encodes CASGRSYEQYF.

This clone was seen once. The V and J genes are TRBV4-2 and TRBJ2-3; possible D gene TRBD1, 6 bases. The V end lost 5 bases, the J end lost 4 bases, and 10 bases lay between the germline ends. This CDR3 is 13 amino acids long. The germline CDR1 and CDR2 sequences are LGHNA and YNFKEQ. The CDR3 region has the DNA TGTGCCAGCAGCTGGGGGCCCCCAGATACGCAGTATTTT. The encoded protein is CASSWGPPDTQYF.

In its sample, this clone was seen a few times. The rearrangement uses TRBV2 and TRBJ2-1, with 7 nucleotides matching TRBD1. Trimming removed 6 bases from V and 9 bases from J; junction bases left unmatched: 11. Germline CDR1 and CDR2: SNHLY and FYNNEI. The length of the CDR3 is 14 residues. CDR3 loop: CASRIPRDSPEQFF. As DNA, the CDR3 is TGTGCCAGCAGGATCCCCCGGGACAGCCCTGAGCAGTTCTTC.

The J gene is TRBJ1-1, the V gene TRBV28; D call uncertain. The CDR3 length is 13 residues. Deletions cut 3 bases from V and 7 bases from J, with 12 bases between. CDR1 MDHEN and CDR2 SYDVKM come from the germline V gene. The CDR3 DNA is TGTGCCAGCAGTTTGACTATACCCTTTGAAGCTTTCTTT. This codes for CASSLTIPFEAFF.

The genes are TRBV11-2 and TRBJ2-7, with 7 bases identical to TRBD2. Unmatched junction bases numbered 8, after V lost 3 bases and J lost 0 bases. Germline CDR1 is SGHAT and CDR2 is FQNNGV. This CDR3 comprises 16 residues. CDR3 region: CASSLGQGGSSYEQYF. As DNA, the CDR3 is TGTGCCAGCAGCTTGGGGCAGGGAGGGTCCTCCTACGAGCAGTACTTC.

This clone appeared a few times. The CDR3 sequence: CASLAGTGGTGELFF. In DNA, the CDR3 is TGCGCCAGTTTGGCCGGGACAGGGGGCACCGGGGAGCTGTTTTTT. V is TRBV5-1 and J is TRBJ2-2; 11 positions agree with TRBD1. In germline, CDR1 is SGHRS, CDR2 YFSETQ. The CDR3 loop spans 15 amino acids. With V trimmed by 8 bases and J by 4 bases, 7 bases remained unmatched.

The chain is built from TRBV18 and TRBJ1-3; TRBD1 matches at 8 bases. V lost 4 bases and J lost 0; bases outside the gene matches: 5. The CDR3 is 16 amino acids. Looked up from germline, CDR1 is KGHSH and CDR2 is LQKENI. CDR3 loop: CASSRGTGDSGNTIYF. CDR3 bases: TGTGCCAGCTCACGGGGGACAGGAGACTCTGGAAACACCATATATTTT.

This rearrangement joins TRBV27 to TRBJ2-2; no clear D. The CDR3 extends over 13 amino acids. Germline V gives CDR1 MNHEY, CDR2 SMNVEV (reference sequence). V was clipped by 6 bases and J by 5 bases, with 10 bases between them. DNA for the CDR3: TGTGCCAGCAGCCCCCTCGGGACCGGGGAGCTGTTTTTT. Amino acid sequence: CASSPLGTGELFF.

CDR3 bases: TGTGCCAGCATCACCCGGGACAGCTCCTACGAGCAGTACTTC. Translated, it gives CASITRDSSYEQYF. V and J are TRBV6-1 and TRBJ2-5; 7 nucleotides agree with TRBD1. The DNA end is more similar to TRBJ2-7, so the J call may be wrong. CDR3 length equals 14 residues. The V gene's germline CDR1 is MNHNS and CDR2 SASEGT.

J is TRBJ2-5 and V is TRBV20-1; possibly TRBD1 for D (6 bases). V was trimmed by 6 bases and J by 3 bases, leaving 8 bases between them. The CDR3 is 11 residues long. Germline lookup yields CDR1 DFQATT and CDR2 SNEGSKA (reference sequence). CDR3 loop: CSARTEETQYF. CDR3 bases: TGCAGTGCGAGGACAGAAGAGACCCAGTACTTC.

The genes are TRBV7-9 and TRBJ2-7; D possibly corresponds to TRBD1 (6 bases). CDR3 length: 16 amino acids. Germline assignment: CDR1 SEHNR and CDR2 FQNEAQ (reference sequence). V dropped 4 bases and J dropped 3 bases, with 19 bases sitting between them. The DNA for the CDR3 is TGTGCCAGCAGCTACAGCCCGGGACAACTTCACTACGAGCAGTACTTC. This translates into CASSYSPGQLHYEQYF.

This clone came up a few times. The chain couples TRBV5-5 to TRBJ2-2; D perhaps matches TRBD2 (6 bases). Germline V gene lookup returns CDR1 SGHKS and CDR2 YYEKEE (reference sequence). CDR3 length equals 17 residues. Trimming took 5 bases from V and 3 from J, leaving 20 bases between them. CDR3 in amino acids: CASSPTGSGVHTGELFF. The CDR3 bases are TGTGCCAGCAGTCCAACGGGGTCGGGGGTTCACACCGGGGAGCTGTTTTTT.

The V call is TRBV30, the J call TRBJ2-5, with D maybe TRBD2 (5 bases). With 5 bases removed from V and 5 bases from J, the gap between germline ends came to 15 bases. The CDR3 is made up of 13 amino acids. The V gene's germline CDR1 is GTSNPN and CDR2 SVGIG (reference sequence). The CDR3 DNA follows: TGTGCCTGGGGACCTAGCCGCGGGGAGACCCAGTACTTC. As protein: CAWGPSRGETQYF.

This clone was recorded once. This chain's CDR3 is CASSQGGTSGKLGTQYF. In nucleotides, the CDR3 is TGCGCCAGCAGCCAAGGAGGGACTAGCGGGAAACTAGGTACGCAGTATTTT. The rearrangement links TRBV4-1 to TRBJ2-3; 13 bases fit TRBD2. Germline trimming cut 1 base from V and 8 bases from J; bases unmatched to any gene: 9. The germline V gene has CDR1 MGHRA and CDR2 YSYEKL. The CDR3 loop spans 17 amino acids.